The T cell receptor (beta chain) under discussion was sequenced for a study of T cells expressing NK-cell markers. On the study more broadly: It was sorted CD3+CD56-NKG2C+, CD3+CD56+NKG2C- and CD3+CD56+NKG2C+ T cells that provided the TCR beta repertoires.

Comment on this clonotype: As yet, its antigen is unknown.

The CDR3 sequence is 15 residues long. From germline, CDR1 is MNHNS and CDR2 SASEGT. The study, taken as a whole, reports: Questions lingered over whether expanded NKG2C+ T cell clones were HCMV-specific. Of CD8+ T cells, 1.0-7.0% belonged to dominant NKG2C+ clonotypes in 5 or 6 donors.

Libraries used 5'RACE template switching adding universal primer site and UMIs. TCRdb re-called the 5' RACE reads, yielding one record per CDR3 amino acid sequence without DNA. Its table lists tens of thousands of distinct CDR3 sequences. This chain connects TRBV6-1 to TRBJ2-7; TCRdb gives TRBD1 as the D gene, but with no DNA this cannot be confirmed. This sequence originates from a woman aged 18-70 years in good health. The sequenced sample was blood T cells: a sorted CD56 or NKG2C T cell subset, CD4+ or CD8+ T cells, or bulk PBMC T cells (not recorded which). The CDR3 is CASSLTGKSSYEQYF.